Presented here are 26 T cell receptor beta chains from one specimen sequenced in a study of cytomegalovirus exposure and HLA in healthy donors. Both 60 Vbeta primers and 13 Jbeta primers went into the PCR. Some clones are missing from TCRdb's copy, which holds only in-frame ones; the method was immunoSEQ multiplex PCR. The sample lists 90,000 to 120,000 clones, roughly 80% occurring once. Material for sequencing was PBMCs. These receptors were collected from a male donor in good health and CMV-seropositive.

The rearrangement uses TRBV4-1 and TRBJ2-1; D gene ambiguous. The V gene's germline CDR1 is MGHRA and CDR2 YSYEKL. The V gene lost 0 bases and the J gene lost 2 bases, with 5 bases spanning the gap. The CDR3 has 14 residues. The CDR3 bases are TGCGCCAGCAGCCAAGAAACTGCCTACAATGAGCAGTTCTTC. This codes for CASSQETAYNEQFF.

The chain joins TRBV5-1 to TRBJ2-7, with D possibly being TRBD1 (6 bases). Germline V gene lookup returns CDR1 SGHRS and CDR2 YFSETQ. V was trimmed by 3 bases and J by 3 bases, leaving 13 bases between them. This CDR3 is built from 14 residues. CDR3 sequence: CASSSAPGVYEQYF. CDR3 sequence (DNA): TGCGCCAGCAGCTCCGCCCCAGGGGTCTACGAGCAGTACTTC.

The rearrangement links TRBV7-2 to TRBJ2-7; no clear D gene. The CDR3 covers 14 residues. From germline, CDR1 is SGHTA and CDR2 FQGNSA. Trimming removed 5 bases from V and 4 bases from J, with 15 bases in between. DNA of the CDR3: TGTGCCAGCAGCCAGGTACCCCCCCCTTACGAGCAGTACTTC. Translating gives CASSQVPPPYEQYF.

The V gene is TRBV11-3, the J gene TRBJ1-6; 9 bases align to TRBD1. Germline V gene lookup returns CDR1 SGHNT and CDR2 YENEEA. Trimming took 1 base from V and 0 from J; bases not matched to a gene: 1. The CDR3 has 17 amino acids. CDR3 coding DNA: TGTGCCAGCAGCTTAGTACAGGGGGCCTCCTATAATTCACCCCTCCACTTT. Translated: CASSLVQGASYNSPLHF.

V usage is TRBV10-3 and J usage is TRBJ2-3; TRBD2 matches 13 bases. The CDR3 has 16 residues. The germline V gene encodes CDR1 ENHRY and CDR2 SYGVKD. The V and J ends lost 4 bases and 6 bases, in that order; junction bases with no gene match: 7. The chain's CDR3 is CAISGTSGGALDTQYF. The CDR3 nucleotides are TGTGCCATCAGTGGCACTAGCGGGGGGGCACTGGATACGCAGTATTTT.

The J gene is TRBJ1-6, the V gene TRBV6-6; 8 bases agree with TRBD1. Trimming cost V 5 bases and J 14 bases; bases outside gene matches: 8. The CDR3 loop spans 13 amino acids. The V gene's germline CDR1 is MNHNY and CDR2 SVGAGI (reference sequence). CDR3 nucleotides: TGTGCCAGCAGTCAGGGACAGGAAAGGTCCCTCCACTTT. Translating gives CASSQGQERSLHF.

The CDR3 here is CASSPQRGGYTDTQYF. The CDR3 DNA is TGTGCCAGCAGTCCCCAGCGGGGGGGTTACACAGATACGCAGTATTTT. The V and J genes are TRBV28 and TRBJ2-3, with 10 bases matching TRBD2. The CDR3 spans 16 residues. V lost 5 bases, J lost 2 bases, and 7 bases stayed unmatched. CDR1 is MDHEN, CDR2 SYDVKM, per germline. Using reference TRBV28 and TRBJ2-3 for the parts outside the CDR3, the full variable domain is DVKVTQSSRYLVKRTGEKVFLECVQDMDHENMFWYRQDPGLGLRLIYFSYDVKMKEKGDIPEGYSVSREKKERFSLILESASTNQTSMYLCASSPQRGGYTDTQYFGPGTRLTVL.

The gene calls are TRBV11-2 and TRBJ2-6; D is ambiguous. The V end was cut by 1 base, the J end by 0 bases, with 4 bases between. This CDR3 has 15 amino acids. Germline-derived CDR1 and CDR2 are SGHAT and FQNNGV. CDR3 DNA: TGTGCCAGCAGCTTAGGTAGCTCTGGGGCCAACGTCCTGACTTTC. It translates to CASSLGSSGANVLTF.

V usage is TRBV5-6 and J usage is TRBJ2-7, with D possibly matching TRBD2 (5 bases). The CDR3 covers 11 residues. The V end lost 5 bases, the J end lost 6 bases, and 9 bases lay between the germline ends. Germline lookup yields CDR1 SGHDT and CDR2 YYEEEE. In nucleotides, the CDR3 is TGTGCCAGCAGACTACTAGGCGAGCAGTACTTC. Its translation: CASRLLGEQYF.

The sample holds a few counts of this clone. The J gene is TRBJ2-7, the V gene TRBV6-6; 11 bases fit TRBD2. Germline CDR1 and CDR2: MNHNY and SVGAGI (reference sequence). V lost 6 bases to trimming and J lost 4 bases; unmatched junction nucleotides: 2. This CDR3 has 13 residues. The CDR3 reads CASRGTSGYEQYF. CDR3 nucleotides: TGTGCCAGCAGAGGGACTAGCGGATACGAGCAGTACTTC.

The rearrangement links TRBV25-1 to TRBJ2-4, with 8 bases fitting TRBD1. Germline lookup yields CDR1 MGHDK and CDR2 SYGVNS. Losses at the gene ends were 4 bases for V and 3 bases for J; bases not matched to a gene: 5. The CDR3 loop spans 15 amino acids. Written as DNA, the CDR3 is TGTGCCAGCAGTGGGACAGGGTCCGGCAAAAACATTCAGTACTTC. It encodes CASSGTGSGKNIQYF.

The chain employs TRBV30 and TRBJ2-7, with 9 bases matching TRBD2. The germline CDR1 and CDR2 sequences are GTSNPN and SVGIG (reference sequence). J gave up 5 bases and V 3 bases, and 5 bases lay outside the gene matches. The CDR3 has 13 amino acids. The CDR3 nucleotides are TGTGCCTGGAGGGGTAGCGGGGGTAACGAGCAGTACTTC. Protein sequence: CAWRGSGGNEQYF. Drawing the rest from reference TRBV30 and TRBJ2-7, the complete variable domain is SQTIHQWPATLVQPVGSPLSLECTVEGTSNPNLYWYRQAAGRGLQLLFYSVGIGQISSEVPQNLSASRPQDRQFILSSKKLLLSDSGFYLCAWRGSGGNEQYFGPGTRLTVT.

The chain recombines TRBV2 with TRBJ2-1, with 15 positions matching TRBD2. Germline trimming cut 6 bases from V and 4 bases from J; bases unmatched to any gene: 1. Germline V gene lookup returns CDR1 SNHLY and CDR2 FYNNEI. The CDR3 is 15 residues long. The CDR3, as DNA: TGTGCCAGCAGGGGGACTAGCGGGGGGTACAATGAGCAGTTCTTC. As protein: CASRGTSGGYNEQFF.

The V gene is TRBV30, the J gene TRBJ1-2; TRBD1 agrees at 9 bases. J was trimmed by 5 bases and V by 2 bases; bases with no gene match: 3. The CDR3 is made up of 13 amino acids. The germline V gene has CDR1 GTSNPN and CDR2 SVGIG (reference sequence). The CDR3: CAWSSGQGYGYTF. CDR3 bases: TGTGCCTGGAGTTCGGGACAGGGTTATGGCTACACCTTC.

The chain has TRBV4-1 and TRBJ1-5, with D possibly TRBD1 on 5 matching bases. The CDR3 sequence is 17 residues long. CDR1 is MGHRA, CDR2 YSYEKL, per germline. The ends were cut back, 1 base at V and 2 bases at J, with 15 bases in the middle. The CDR3 is CASSQVVGQGGNQPQHF. The CDR3 DNA reads TGCGCCAGCAGCCAAGTAGTAGGGCAGGGCGGCAATCAGCCCCAGCATTTT.

The chain uses TRBV7-2 and TRBJ1-2; D might be TRBD1 (6 bases). V lost 1 base to trimming and J lost 4 bases, with 13 bases between them. Germline values: CDR1 SGHTA, CDR2 FQGNSA. CDR3 length equals 15 residues. The CDR3 DNA sequence: TGTGCCAGCAGCTTAGACTTTCAGGGGCTCTATGGCTACACCTTC. Residues: CASSLDFQGLYGYTF.

The table lists this clone with a count of one. This sequence joins TRBV27 and TRBJ1-6; D not resolved. Germline lookup yields CDR1 MNHEY and CDR2 SMNVEV (reference sequence). The CDR3 contains 15 residues. Between the trimmed V and J ends, which lost 0 bases and 10 bases, there was a span of 13 bases. DNA for the CDR3: TGTGCCAGCAGTTTATCGCTGGGTTCGGGGTCACCCCTCCACTTT. It is translated as CASSLSLGSGSPLHF.

This clone was found a few times. In the same sample, other DNA sequences code for this CDR3. CDR3 sequence: CASSLRDSYEQYF. The CDR3 DNA reads TGTGCCAGCAGCTTACGGGACTCCTACGAGCAGTACTTC. The rearrangement links TRBV7-8 to TRBJ2-7; the D gene is possibly TRBD2 (5 bases). The CDR3 is 13 residues long. Germline V CDR1 and CDR2: SGHVS, FQNEAQ. V gave up 2 bases and J gave up 0 bases, with 5 bases separating them.

The rearrangement links TRBV5-1 to TRBJ1-4, with 7 bases lining up with TRBD1. The CDR3 is made up of 15 amino acids. CDR1 is SGHRS and CDR2 is YFSETQ in the germline V gene. Trimming took 0 bases from V and 4 from J; bases not matched to a gene: 3. CDR3 in amino acids: CASSLGDSFNEKLFF. DNA for the CDR3: TGCGCCAGCAGCTTGGGGGACAGCTTTAATGAAAAACTGTTTTTT.

The chain has TRBV27 and TRBJ1-6, with TRBD1 matching 9 bases. V was clipped by 7 bases and J by 9 bases; unmatched bases: 7. The germline CDR1 and CDR2 sequences are MNHEY and SMNVEV (reference sequence). CDR3 size: 14 residues. This CDR3 reads CASTVQGASSPLHF. DNA for the CDR3: TGTGCCAGCACAGTACAGGGGGCAAGTTCACCCCTCCACTTT.

V gene TRBV7-2 combines with J gene TRBJ2-5; tentatively, D is TRBD1 (6 bases). The length of the CDR3 is 15 residues. Germline CDR1 is SGHTA and CDR2 is FQGNSA. V was trimmed by 5 bases and J by 5 bases, leaving 18 bases between them. CDR3 sequence reads: CASSDRQESGETQYF. The DNA of the CDR3 is TGTGCCAGCAGCGACCGACAGGAATCGGGGGAGACCCAGTACTTC.

The CDR3 sequence: CATSRDRGQGGDTEAFF. The DNA of the CDR3 is TGTGCCACCAGCAGGGACAGGGGGCAAGGAGGGGACACTGAAGCTTTCTTT. J is TRBJ1-1 and V is TRBV15, with TRBD1 identical over 11 bases. This CDR3 is built from 17 residues. V dropped 3 bases and J dropped 3; count of bases not matched to a gene: 9. Germline V lookup: CDR1 LNHNV, CDR2 YYDKDF (reference sequence).

This rearrangement joins TRBV29-1 to TRBJ1-1, with TRBD1 identical over 10 bases. V shed 3 bases, J shed 0 bases, and the junction held 1 base outside the gene matches. This CDR3 comprises 14 residues. CDR1 is SQVTM, CDR2 ANQGSEA, per germline. The CDR3 DNA sequence: TGCAGCGTTGAGACAGGGGGCATGAACACTGAAGCTTTCTTT. Its protein is CSVETGGMNTEAFF.

V gene TRBV19 combines with J gene TRBJ1-4; D unclear. The germline gives CDR1 LNHDA, CDR2 SQIVND (reference sequence). The CDR3 sequence is 15 residues long. V was pared by 1 base and J by 2 bases, with 8 bases between. DNA of the CDR3: TGTGCCAGTAGTATAGCGGCGGGGACTAATGAAAAACTGTTTTTT. Protein sequence: CASSIAAGTNEKLFF.

J is TRBJ2-2 and V is TRBV2; TRBD1 might be the D (5 bases). The CDR3 spans 13 residues. Germline V CDR1 and CDR2: SNHLY, FYNNEI. Trimming took 7 bases from V and 7 from J, leaving 13 bases between them. The CDR3 is CASNWRQNGELFF. In DNA form, the CDR3 reads TGTGCCAGCAACTGGCGACAGAACGGGGAGCTGTTTTTT.

V gene TRBV4-1 combines with J gene TRBJ1-5; TRBD1 is a possible D gene (5 bases). This CDR3 region has 13 residues. Germline CDR1 and CDR2: MGHRA and YSYEKL. The V end lost 4 bases, the J end lost 6 bases, and 10 bases lay between the germline ends. CDR3 sequence reads: CASSRQSSQPQHF. The CDR3 DNA reads TGCGCCAGCAGCCGACAGTCGAGTCAGCCCCAGCATTTT.